Reported below is one TCR beta chain. This receptor's antigen is unknown. Base qualities are not at hand, and no much larger clone is one base apart. The sample originates from a study of T-cell memory formation after mild COVID-19 (dated by TCRdb to the early 2020s). About the full investigation: Most TCR sequence clusters were specific to one of the two donors. The cohort was made up of two young adult volunteers, one female and one male, who were previously healthy. In two donors, T-cell clones that expanded and contracted after mild COVID-19 were tracked by sequencing TCRalpha and TCRbeta repertoires over time.

The CDR3 covers 16 residues, taking in both the cysteine and the phenylalanine. Solely the CDR3 DNA is kept, with 48 bases framed from the first base. Clipping removes 0 bases from V and 8 bases from J, with 9 as the unmatched junction base count. Taken from the germline V gene, the CDR1 and CDR2 loops are SGHTS and YDEGEE. Ficoll-Paque density gradient centrifugation was used to isolate PBMCs. Broad study findings and their caveats: SARS-CoV-2 specificity was not confirmed for the second-wave clones peaking on day 37. Some responding clones were found in pre-infection memory, which suggests that pre-existing cross-reactive memory T cells took part in the SARS-CoV-2 response. From day 15 to 85, contracting clones showed balanced CD4/CD8 phenotypes, whereas a second wave of clones that expanded from day 15 to 37 leaned towards CD4+. The study covered only a couple of mild cases, and larger cohorts including severe cases with pre-infection samples were considered necessary. Contracting CD4+ clones appeared mostly in the CM and EM memory subsets, whereas CD8+ clones were enriched in EMRA.

The sequencing machine was an Illumina NovaSeq 6000. TCRalpha and TCRbeta cDNA libraries were built by 5'RACE with constant-segment primers, adding sample barcodes and unique molecular identifiers. Trizol reagent was used to extract RNA from every sample. The libraries were amplified in two PCR steps, and the second step added a second sample barcode and Illumina TruSeq adapters. The libraries were sequenced on an Illumina NovaSeq using 2 x 150 bp paired-end reads. Per the source publication's procedure: Reads were demultiplexed and collapsed into UMI-guided consensus sequences with migec v1.2.7. Using mixcr v2.1.11, UMI consensuses were aligned to TRA and TRB V and J templates and then assembled into clonotypes. Clonotypes were classified as expanded or contracted when called significant by both edgeR and NoisET, with noise models trained on biological replicates. For edgeR calls, a false discovery rate-adjusted p below 0.01 and a log2 fold-change threshold of 1 were applied. As an exploratory analysis of dynamics, max-normalized trajectories of the 1000 most abundant clonotypes were examined with PCA combined with hierarchical clustering. The CD4 or CD8 phenotype of responding clones was assigned using the separately sequenced CD4+ and CD8+ repertoires. TCRdb passed the public sequencing reads through fastp at Q25 and MiXCR, retaining productive beta sequences. Each CDR3 protein appears once, grouped with its most common genes and DNA. TCRdb assigned the V and J calls; the authors' analysis was not used. Here the sample has roughly 150,000 distinct CDR3 sequences; 14% occur a single time. 11% to 15% of the sample is taken by the ten largest.

In this chain, TRBV5-8 is recombined with TRBJ2-2, with TRBD2 identical over 8 junction bases. The clonotype was recovered from an adult woman who had mild COVID-19 (a few samples of this study predate the infection). The sample titles of this study are shuffled in the database, so cell type and time point are left out; the donor was told from shared clones. Source material: PBMCs or a T cell subset sorted from them (not recorded which). The CDR3 region has the sequence CASSLEAGDWRGELFF. The DNA reads as follows: TGTGCCAGCAGCTTGGAAGCGGGGGACTGGAGGGGGGAGCTGTTTTTT.